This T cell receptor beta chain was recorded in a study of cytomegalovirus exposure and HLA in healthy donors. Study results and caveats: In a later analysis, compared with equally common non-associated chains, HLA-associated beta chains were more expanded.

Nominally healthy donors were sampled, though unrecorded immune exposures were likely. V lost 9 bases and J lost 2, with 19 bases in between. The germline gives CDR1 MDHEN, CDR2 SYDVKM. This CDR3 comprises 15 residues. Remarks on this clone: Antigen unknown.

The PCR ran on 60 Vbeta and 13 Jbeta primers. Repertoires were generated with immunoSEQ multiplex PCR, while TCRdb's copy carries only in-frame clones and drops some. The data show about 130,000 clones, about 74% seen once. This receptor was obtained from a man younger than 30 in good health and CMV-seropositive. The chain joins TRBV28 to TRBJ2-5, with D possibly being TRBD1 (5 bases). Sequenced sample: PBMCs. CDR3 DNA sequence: TGTGCCAGTATGGAGACTCCAGGGTCTCAAGAGACCCAGTACTTC. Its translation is CASMETPGSQETQYF.